The clone carrying this T cell receptor (beta chain) was recorded only once. What it binds is unknown. Blood sampling took place at baseline, cycle 4 day 1, and cycle 7 day 1. Deletions cut 6 bases from V and 4 bases from J, with 14 bases between. Germline CDR1 reads KGHSH; CDR2 reads LQKENI. The CDR3 runs to 14 residues. The data were taken from a study of OX40 agonist ivuxolimab in advanced cancers. Study findings and constraints: At 0.1 to 3.0 mg/kg, clonal expansion of CD4+ and CD8+ blood T cells had occurred by week 6. Specificity for antigen went undetermined in the expanded peripheral T cells.

Method: immunoSEQ multiplex PCR; TCRdb's copy keeps in-frame clones and lacks some. The sample lists 65,000 to 95,000 clones, more than 85% seen once, with around 6.5% in the top ten. This sequence originates from an adult with an advanced solid tumor such as melanoma, head and neck, liver or kidney cancer. Sequences were derived from CD4+ or CD8+ T cells sorted from blood, sampled in a trial of the OX40 agonist ivuxolimab. The J gene is TRBJ2-3, the V gene TRBV18; D may be TRBD1 (5 bases). CDR3 amino acids: CASSLTGTPDTQYF. In nucleotides, the CDR3 is TGTGCCAGCTCGTTAACAGGTACCCCAGATACGCAGTATTTT.